Detailed here is one TCR beta chain. This sample stems from a study of blood T cell repertoires in COVID-19. Study as a whole: The United States, Italy and Spain were the sources of the acute and convalescent COVID-19 samples.

This table comes from immunoSEQ multiplex PCR, and its TCRdb copy is limited to in-frame clones, with some not included. The data contain about 190,000 clones, 80% to 90% of them singletons. CDR1 is LGHDT and CDR2 is YNNKEL in the germline V gene (reference sequence). V lost 1 base, J lost 3 bases, and 4 bases stayed unmatched. This CDR3 has 16 residues. This receptor was identified in a man in his thirties or forties with acute or convalescent COVID-19. Sample: peripheral blood. The J gene is TRBJ2-2, the V gene TRBV3-1 (or the pseudogene TRBV3-2), with 8 bases matching TRBD1. CDR3 loop: CASSQGTGSYTGELFF. CDR3 sequence (DNA): TGTGCCAGCAGCCAAGGGACAGGGTCCTACACCGGGGAGCTGTTTTTT.